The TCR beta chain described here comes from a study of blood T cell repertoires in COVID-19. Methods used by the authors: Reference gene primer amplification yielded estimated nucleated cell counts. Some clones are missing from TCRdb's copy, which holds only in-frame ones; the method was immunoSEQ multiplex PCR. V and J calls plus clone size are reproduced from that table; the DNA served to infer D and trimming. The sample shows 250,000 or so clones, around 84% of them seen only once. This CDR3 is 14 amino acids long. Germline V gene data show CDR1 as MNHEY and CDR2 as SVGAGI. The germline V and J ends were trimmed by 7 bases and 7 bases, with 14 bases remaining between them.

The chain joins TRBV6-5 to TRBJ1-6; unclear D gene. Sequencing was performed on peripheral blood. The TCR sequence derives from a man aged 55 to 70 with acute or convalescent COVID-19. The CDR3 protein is CASTPGGQNSPLHF. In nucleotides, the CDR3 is TGTGCCAGCACCCCGGGAGGGCAAAATTCACCCCTCCACTTT.